A selection of T cell receptor beta chains follows, all from one sample in a study of CXCR3-negative and CXCR3-positive naive CD8 T cells. With the 5' RACE reads reprocessed, TCRdb shows one record per CDR3 protein and no DNA. This table holds more than 45,000 distinct CDR3 sequences. Sequences were obtained from memory CD8+ T cells from blood. The source of these receptors is a human donor in good health. Some clones in this sample may be carry-over from other donors' samples. The CDR3 runs from the conserved cysteine through the conserved F or W. Only some rows state a clone size, as once, few, many or a class for expanded clones.

j_call clone_size v_call cdr3_aa
TRBJ2-1 . TRBV5-1 CASSLAQGGALGEQFF
TRBJ2-7 . TRBV7-2 CASSLSGASYEQYF
TRBJ1-2 . TRBV2 CASLGPQHYGYTF
TRBJ2-1 . TRBV4-1 CASSQIDRNEQFF
TRBJ2-3 . TRBV5-1 CASSLEEDTQYF
TRBJ1-1 . TRBV11-3 CASSYPDRDTEAFF
TRBJ2-1 medium-sized TRBV7-9 CASSSGGVQQFF
TRBJ1-1 . TRBV4-1 CASSPITGVETEAFF
TRBJ1-1 . TRBV28 CASNIPGTVNTEAFF
TRBJ1-1 . TRBV28 CASVGRGLTEAFF
TRBJ2-2 . TRBV28 CASSWAASQGYTGELFF
TRBJ2-1 . TRBV5-1 CASSLASRGGDEQFF
TRBJ2-7 . TRBV4-2 CASSDPGQGGYEQYF
TRBJ2-1 . TRBV15 CATSRSSGVWNEQFF
TRBJ2-2 . TRBV2 CASSGPPGHGTGELFF
TRBJ2-1 . TRBV5-5 CPSSFTRVDTFSYNEQFF
TRBJ2-7 . TRBV4-2 CASSQDYPGETYEQYF
TRBJ2-7 . TRBV19 CASSIPPGQGKSEQYF
TRBJ1-4 . TRBV18 CASSPSGQGLNEKLFF
TRBJ2-7 . TRBV2 CASSGGGTDTYEQYF
TRBJ2-5 . TRBV7-2 CASSLAGQIFQETQYF
TRBJ2-5 . TRBV7-2 CASSLYRTGTVIETQYF
TRBJ2-5 . TRBV20-1 CSARSLAADSETQYF
TRBJ1-1 . TRBV7-9 CASTIGGLNTEAFF
TRBJ2-2 large TRBV20-1 CSARSPGAGDTGELFF
TRBJ1-4 . TRBV28 CASSYSPGGGEKLFF
TRBJ2-7 . TRBV7-2 CASSGETGNEQYF
TRBJ2-3 . TRBV6-2/TRBV6-3 CASSVLAGGPNTQYF
TRBJ2-7 . TRBV6-5 CASSLGQGSEQYF
TRBJ2-3 . TRBV7-2 CASSILAGRTDTQYF
TRBJ2-1 . TRBV6-1 CASSESPVPYNEQFF
TRBJ2-1 . TRBV7-8 CASSLVVLLRGQRAVDEQFF
TRBJ2-1 . TRBV29-1 CSVEDPGTPYNEQFF
TRBJ2-1 . TRBV29-1 CSVEYLAGNEQFF
TRBJ2-5 . TRBV28 CAIHSGTGGRETQYF
TRBJ2-1 . TRBV3-1 CASSLSGLAGDYNEQFF
TRBJ2-4 . TRBV28 CASSLGGFAVGKNIQYF
TRBJ1-1 . TRBV4-1 CASSHEGGGFGAAAFF
TRBJ2-7 . TRBV29-1 CSVAGTGESSHYEQYF
TRBJ2-1 . TRBV4-2 CASSQDRSGGYEQFF
TRBJ1-2 . TRBV7-9 CASSPPGQGTNYGYTF
TRBJ1-1 . TRBV7-9 CASSYPPGEGITEAFF
TRBJ2-7 . TRBV5-1 CASSYIDGTVSYEQYF
TRBJ1-2 . TRBV7-8 CASSAGGVSSNYGYTF
TRBJ1-1 . TRBV14 CASSQDSPEAFF
TRBJ1-2 . TRBV29-1 CSVEETTGFYGYTF
TRBJ1-1 . TRBV5-5 CASSPHWAASPMNTEAFF
TRBJ2-1 . TRBV29-1 CSGGLAASSYNEQFF
TRBJ1-1 . TRBV29-1 CSAGGFGTEAFF